This T cell receptor (beta chain) was obtained from a study of blood T cell repertoires in COVID-19. Germline CDR1 reads MDHEN; CDR2 reads SYDVKM. Trimming took off 11 bases at V and 0 bases at J, with 13 bases between the two ends. The CDR3 runs 13 residues. This clone was counted between two and nine times. Per the study methods: Estimates of nucleated cell counts were drawn from the amplification of reference gene primers. Here immunoSEQ multiplex PCR was the method, and the copy in TCRdb shows in-frame clones only, minus some. V and J calls and clone size are copied from that table; D and trimming were computed from the DNA. This table holds about 350,000 clones, approximately 84% found once.

Sequences were obtained from PBMCs or T cells enriched from blood (not recorded which). J is TRBJ1-2 and V is TRBV28; weak D call: TRBD1 (5 bases). This sequence originates from a woman in her 30s who had recovered from COVID-19. DNA for the CDR3: TGTGCCTCCTATACGGGGGCTAACTATGGCTACACCTTC. This codes for CASYTGANYGYTF.